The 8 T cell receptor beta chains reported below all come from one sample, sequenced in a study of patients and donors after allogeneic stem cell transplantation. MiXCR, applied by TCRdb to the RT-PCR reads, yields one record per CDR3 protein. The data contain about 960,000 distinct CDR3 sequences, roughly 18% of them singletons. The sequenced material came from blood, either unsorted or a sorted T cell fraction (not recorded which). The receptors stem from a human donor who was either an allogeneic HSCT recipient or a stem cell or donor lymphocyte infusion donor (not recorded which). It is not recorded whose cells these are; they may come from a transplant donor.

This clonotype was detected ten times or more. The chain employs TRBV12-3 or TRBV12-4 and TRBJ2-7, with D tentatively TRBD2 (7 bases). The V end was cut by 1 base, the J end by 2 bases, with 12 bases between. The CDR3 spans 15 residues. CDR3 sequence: CASSLVGGATYEQYF. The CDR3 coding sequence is TGTGCCAGCAGTTTAGTGGGGGGGGCAACCTACGAGCAGTACTTC.

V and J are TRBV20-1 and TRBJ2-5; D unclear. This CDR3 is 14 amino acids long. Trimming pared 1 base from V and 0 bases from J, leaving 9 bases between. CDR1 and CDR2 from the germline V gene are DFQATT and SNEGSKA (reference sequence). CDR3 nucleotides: TGCAGTGCTAGAGGTTGGCGGAACCAAGAGACCCAGTACTTC. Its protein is CSARGWRNQETQYF.

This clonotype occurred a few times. DNA for the CDR3: TGTGCCAGCACCCGACAGGTTAGCTCCTACAATGAGCAGTTCTTC. Residues: CASTRQVSSYNEQFF. This chain links TRBV9 with TRBJ2-1; maybe TRBD1 (6 bases). This CDR3 comprises 15 residues. V was trimmed by 6 bases and J by 0 bases, leaving 13 bases between them. Germline V CDR1 and CDR2: SGDLS, YYNGEE.

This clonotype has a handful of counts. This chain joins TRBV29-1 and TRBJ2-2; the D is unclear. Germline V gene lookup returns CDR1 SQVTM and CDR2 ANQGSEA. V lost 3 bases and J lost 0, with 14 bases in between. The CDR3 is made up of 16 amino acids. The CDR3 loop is CSVEVADHANTGELFF. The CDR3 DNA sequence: TGCAGCGTTGAGGTGGCGGACCACGCGAACACCGGGGAGCTGTTTTTT.

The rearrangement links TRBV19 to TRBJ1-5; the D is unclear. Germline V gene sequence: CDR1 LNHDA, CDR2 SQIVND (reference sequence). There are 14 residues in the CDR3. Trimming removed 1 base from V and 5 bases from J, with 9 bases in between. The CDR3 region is CASSIGTVYQPQHF. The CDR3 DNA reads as TGTGCCAGTAGTATAGGGACTGTTTATCAGCCCCAGCATTTT.

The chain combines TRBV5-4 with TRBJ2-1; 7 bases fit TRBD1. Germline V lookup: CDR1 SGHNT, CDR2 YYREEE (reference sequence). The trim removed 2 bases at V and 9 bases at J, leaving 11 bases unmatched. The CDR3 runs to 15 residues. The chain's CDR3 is CASSLSGTVGGEQFF. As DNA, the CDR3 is TGTGCCAGCAGCTTATCCGGGACAGTAGGTGGTGAGCAGTTCTTC.

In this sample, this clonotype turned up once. The CDR3 coding sequence is TGCAGTGCCGCCGGGACCCAAAATCAGCCCCAGCATTTT. It is translated as CSAAGTQNQPQHF. The V and J genes are TRBV20-1 and TRBJ1-5, with TRBD1 as a possible D gene (5 bases). Trimming left V 6 bases short and J 4 bases short, with 13 bases between. This CDR3 is 13 amino acids long. Germline lookup yields CDR1 DFQATT and CDR2 SNEGSKA (reference sequence).

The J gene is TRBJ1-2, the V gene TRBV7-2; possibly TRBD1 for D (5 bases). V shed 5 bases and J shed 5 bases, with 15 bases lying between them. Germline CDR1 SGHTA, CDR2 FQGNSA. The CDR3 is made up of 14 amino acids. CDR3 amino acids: CASSRVGAIYGYTF. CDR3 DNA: TGTGCCAGCAGCCGGGTCGGGGCGATATATGGCTACACCTTC.